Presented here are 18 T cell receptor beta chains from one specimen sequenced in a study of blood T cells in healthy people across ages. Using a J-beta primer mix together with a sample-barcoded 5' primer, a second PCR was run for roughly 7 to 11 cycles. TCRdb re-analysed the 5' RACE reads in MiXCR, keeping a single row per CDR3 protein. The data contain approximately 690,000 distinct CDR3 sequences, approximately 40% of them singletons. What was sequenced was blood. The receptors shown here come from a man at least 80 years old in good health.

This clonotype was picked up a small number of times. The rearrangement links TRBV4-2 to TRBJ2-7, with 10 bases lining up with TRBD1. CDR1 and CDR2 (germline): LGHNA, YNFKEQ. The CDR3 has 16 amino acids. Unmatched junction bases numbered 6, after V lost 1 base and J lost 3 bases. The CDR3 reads CASSQVGTGAYYEQYF. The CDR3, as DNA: TGTGCCAGCAGCCAAGTGGGGACAGGGGCGTACTACGAGCAGTACTTC.

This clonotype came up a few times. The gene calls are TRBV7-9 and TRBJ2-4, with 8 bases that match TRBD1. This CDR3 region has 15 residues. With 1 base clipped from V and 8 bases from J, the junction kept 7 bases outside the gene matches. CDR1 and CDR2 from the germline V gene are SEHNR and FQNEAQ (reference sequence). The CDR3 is CASSLEGQGEDIQYF. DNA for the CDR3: TGTGCCAGCAGCTTAGAAGGACAGGGTGAGGACATTCAGTACTTC.

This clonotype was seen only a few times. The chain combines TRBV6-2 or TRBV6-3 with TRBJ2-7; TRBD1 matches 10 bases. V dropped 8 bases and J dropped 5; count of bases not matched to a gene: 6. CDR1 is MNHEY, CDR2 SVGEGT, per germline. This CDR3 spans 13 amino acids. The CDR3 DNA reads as TGTGCCAGCTACTGGACAGGGGGGAACGAGCAGTACTTC. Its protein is CASYWTGGNEQYF.

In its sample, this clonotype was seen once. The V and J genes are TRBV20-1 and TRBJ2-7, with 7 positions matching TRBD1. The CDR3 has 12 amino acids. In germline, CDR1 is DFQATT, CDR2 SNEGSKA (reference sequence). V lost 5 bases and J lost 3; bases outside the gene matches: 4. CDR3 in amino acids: CSAPSGGYEQYF. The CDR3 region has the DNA TGCAGTGCTCCATCAGGGGGCTACGAGCAGTACTTC.

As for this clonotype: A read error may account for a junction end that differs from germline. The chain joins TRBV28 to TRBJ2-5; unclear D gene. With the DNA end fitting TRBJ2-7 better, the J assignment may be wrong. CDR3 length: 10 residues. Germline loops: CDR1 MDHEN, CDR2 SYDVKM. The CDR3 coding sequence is TGTGTCAGCGCCGGGTACGAGCAGTACTTC. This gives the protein CVSAGYEQYF.

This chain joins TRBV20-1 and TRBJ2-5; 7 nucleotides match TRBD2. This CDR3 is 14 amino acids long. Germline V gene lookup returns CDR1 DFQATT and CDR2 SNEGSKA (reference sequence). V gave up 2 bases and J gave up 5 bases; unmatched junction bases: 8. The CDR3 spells CSARNDGGGETQYF. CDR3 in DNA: TGCAGTGCTAGAAATGATGGGGGGGGTGAGACCCAGTACTTC.

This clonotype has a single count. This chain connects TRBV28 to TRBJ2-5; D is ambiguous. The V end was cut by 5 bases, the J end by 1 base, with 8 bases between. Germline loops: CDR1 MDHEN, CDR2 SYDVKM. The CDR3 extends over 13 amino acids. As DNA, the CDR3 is TGTGCCAGCAGTGCCCAAGGCCAAGAGACCCAGTACTTC. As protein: CASSAQGQETQYF.

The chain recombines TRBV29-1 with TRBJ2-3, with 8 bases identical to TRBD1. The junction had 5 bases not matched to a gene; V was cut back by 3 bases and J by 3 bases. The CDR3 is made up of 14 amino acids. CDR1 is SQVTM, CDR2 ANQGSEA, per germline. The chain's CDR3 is CSVEGTGRTDTQYF. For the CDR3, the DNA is TGCAGCGTTGAGGGGACAGGAAGGACAGATACGCAGTATTTT.

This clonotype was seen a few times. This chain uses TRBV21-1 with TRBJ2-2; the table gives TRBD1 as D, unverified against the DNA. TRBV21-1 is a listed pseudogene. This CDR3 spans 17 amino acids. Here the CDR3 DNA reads TGTGCCAGCAGCAAAGGTCGGGCAGGGGGTGATACCGGGGAGCTGTTTTTT. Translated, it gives CASSKGRAGGDTGELFF.

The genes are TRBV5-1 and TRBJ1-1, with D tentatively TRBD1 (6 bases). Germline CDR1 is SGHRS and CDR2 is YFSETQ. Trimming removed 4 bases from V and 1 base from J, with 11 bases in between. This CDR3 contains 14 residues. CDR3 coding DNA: TGCGCCAGCAGCAACCCGGGGGCGAACACTGAAGCTTTCTTT. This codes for CASSNPGANTEAFF.

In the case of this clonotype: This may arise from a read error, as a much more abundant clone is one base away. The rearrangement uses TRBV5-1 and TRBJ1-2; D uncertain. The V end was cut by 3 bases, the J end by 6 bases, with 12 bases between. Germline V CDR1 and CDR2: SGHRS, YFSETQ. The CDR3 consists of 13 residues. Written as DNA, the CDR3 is TGCGCCAGCAGCTCGAGACCTGACAATGGCTACACCTTC. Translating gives CASSSRPDNGYTF.

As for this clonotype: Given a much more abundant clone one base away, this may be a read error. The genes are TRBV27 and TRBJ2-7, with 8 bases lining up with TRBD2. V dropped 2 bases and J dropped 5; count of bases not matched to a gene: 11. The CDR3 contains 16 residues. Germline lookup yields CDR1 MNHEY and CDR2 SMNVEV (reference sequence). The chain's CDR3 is CASSLRREGRRDEQYF. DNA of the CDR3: TGTGCCAGCAGTTTAAGACGGGAGGGCCGAAGGGACGAGCAGTACTTC.

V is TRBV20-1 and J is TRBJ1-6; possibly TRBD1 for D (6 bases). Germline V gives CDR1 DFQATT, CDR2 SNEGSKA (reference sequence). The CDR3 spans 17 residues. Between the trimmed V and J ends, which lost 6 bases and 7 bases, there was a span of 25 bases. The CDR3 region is CSAAGGGHYSSNSPLHF. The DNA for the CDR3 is TGCAGTGCCGCCGGGGGGGGCCACTATTCCTCAAATTCACCCCTCCACTTT.

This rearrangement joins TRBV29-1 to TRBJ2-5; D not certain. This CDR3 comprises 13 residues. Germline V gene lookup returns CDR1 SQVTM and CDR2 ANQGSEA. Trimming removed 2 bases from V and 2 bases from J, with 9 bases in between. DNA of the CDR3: TGCAGCGTTGAAACAGCCCGTCAAGAGACCCAGTACTTC. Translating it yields CSVETARQETQYF.

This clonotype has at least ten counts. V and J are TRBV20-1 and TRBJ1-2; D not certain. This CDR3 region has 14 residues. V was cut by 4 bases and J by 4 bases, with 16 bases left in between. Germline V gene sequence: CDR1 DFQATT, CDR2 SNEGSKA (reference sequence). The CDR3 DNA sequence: TGCAGTGCTACCCCACGGAGGTCGACCTATGGCTACACCTTC. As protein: CSATPRRSTYGYTF.

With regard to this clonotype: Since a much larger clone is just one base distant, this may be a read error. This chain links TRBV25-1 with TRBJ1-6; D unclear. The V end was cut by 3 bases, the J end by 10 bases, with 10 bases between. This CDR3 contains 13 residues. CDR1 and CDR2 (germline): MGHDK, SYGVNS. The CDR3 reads CASSDSAGSPLHF. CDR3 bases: TGTGCCAGCAGTGATTCGGCGGGGTCACCCCTCCACTTT.

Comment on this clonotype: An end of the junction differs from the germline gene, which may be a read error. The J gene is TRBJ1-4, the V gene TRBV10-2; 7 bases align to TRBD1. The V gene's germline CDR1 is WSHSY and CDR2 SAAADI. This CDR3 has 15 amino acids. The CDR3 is CASSENRGTSEKLFF. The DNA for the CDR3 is TGCGCCAGCAGTGAGAACAGGGGAACTAGTGAAAAACTGTTTTTT.

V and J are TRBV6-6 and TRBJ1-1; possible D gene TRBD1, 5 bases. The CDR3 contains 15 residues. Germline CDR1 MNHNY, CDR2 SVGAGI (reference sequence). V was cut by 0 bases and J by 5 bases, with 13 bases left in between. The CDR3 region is CASSYSQQWGTEAFF. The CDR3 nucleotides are TGTGCCAGCAGTTACTCCCAGCAGTGGGGGACTGAAGCTTTCTTT.